The rows below give T cell receptor beta chains drawn from one sample of a study of T-cell memory formation after mild COVID-19. TCRdb called the 5' RACE reads again in MiXCR, with one record for every CDR3 protein. Among roughly 550,000 distinct CDR3 sequences listed, over 20% were seen once. Sequences were obtained from PBMCs or a T cell subset sorted from them (not recorded which). The receptors shown here come from an adult woman who had mild COVID-19 (a few samples of this study predate the infection). Cell type and time point are not known. CDR3s include the opening cysteine and the closing phenylalanine or tryptophan. D genes are given only for firm matches. Size tells how often a clone was seen (once, few, many) or the class of an expanded clone, and some rows leave it out.

TRBJ2-7,.,TRBD2,TRBV5-1,TGCGCCAGCAGCTTCTCGACTAGCGGGACCTACGAGCAGTACTTC,CASSFSTSGTYEQYF
TRBJ2-7,.,TRBD1,TRBV20-1,TGCAGTGCTAGAGATCAAGGGACAGGGATCTCCTACGAGCAGTACTTC,CSARDQGTGISYEQYF
TRBJ2-7,.,.,TRBV2,TGTGCCAGCAGCACCGCCATCTACGAGCAGTACTTC,CASSTAIYEQYF
TRBJ2-7,.,TRBD2,TRBV19,TGTGCCAGTAGTATCACTAGCGGGAGGGCCTACGAGCAGTACTTC,CASSITSGRAYEQYF
TRBJ2-3,.,.,TRBV14,TGTGCCAGCAATCGGGCGGGCACTAGCACAGATACGCAGTATTTT,CASNRAGTSTDTQYF
TRBJ2-3,.,.,TRBV12-3/TRBV12-4,TGTGCCAGCAGTTTACGGGGGCCCCGCACAGATACGCAGTATTTT,CASSLRGPRTDTQYF
TRBJ2-4,.,.,TRBV18,TGTGCCAGCTCACCAGAGACAGTCGGAAACATTCAGTACTTC,CASSPETVGNIQYF
TRBJ2-7,.,TRBD1,TRBV7-7,TGTGCCAGCAGCTCCGGACAGGGGAGCTCCTACGAGCAGTACTTC,CASSSGQGSSYEQYF
TRBJ2-7,.,TRBD2,TRBV12-3/TRBV12-4,TGTGCCAGCAGCCCCTATAGCGCTAGCGGGAGTACAGTGCAGTACTTC,CASSPYSASGSTVQYF
TRBJ1-2,few,.,TRBV28,TGTGCCAGCAGTTTAAAGGTCTATGGCTACACCTTC,CASSLKVYGYTF
TRBJ2-1,few,.,TRBV2,TGTGCCAGTGCCAGGGCGGGCGACTACAATGAGCAGTTCTTC,CASARAGDYNEQFF
TRBJ2-6,.,.,TRBV18,TGTGCCAGCTCACCCCCCGGGGCCTTAAGCTCTGGGGCCAACGTCCTGACTTTC,CASSPPGALSSGANVLTF
TRBJ2-6,.,.,TRBV29-1,TGCAGCGTTGAAGATGGTAGCTCTGGGGCCAACGTCCTGACTTTC,CSVEDGSSGANVLTF
TRBJ2-1,.,.,TRBV10-3,TGTGCCATCAGTGAGTCGAAGTCAGAGCTACTCTACAATGAGCAGTTCTTC,CAISESKSELLYNEQFF
TRBJ2-7,many,TRBD1,TRBV20-1,TGCAGTGCTAGTCGTACAGGGGCCTCCTACGAGCAGTACTTC,CSASRTGASYEQYF
TRBJ2-5,few,.,TRBV20-1,TGCAGTGCTGATCCGAAGGGGCTGGAGACCCAGTACTTC,CSADPKGLETQYF
TRBJ1-1,few,TRBD1,TRBV6-6,TGTGCCAGCAGTTCGACAGGGCCGAACACTGAAGCTTTCTTT,CASSSTGPNTEAFF
TRBJ2-2,few,.,TRBV7-2,TGTGCCAGCAGCGAACAGATGGCCACCGGGGAGCTGTTTTTT,CASSEQMATGELFF
TRBJ1-4,many,.,TRBV10-3,TGTGCCATCAACGAACCGGGGGATGAAAAACTGTTTTTT,CAINEPGDEKLFF
TRBJ2-7,.,.,TRBV9,TGTGCCAGCAGCGTAGTTCCAGGGGATTACGAGCAGTACTTC,CASSVVPGDYEQYF
TRBJ2-1,few,TRBD2,TRBV7-6,TGTGCCAGCAGCTTGACCAGACTAGCGGGGTTGGACAATGAGCAGTTCTTC,CASSLTRLAGLDNEQFF
TRBJ2-1,many,TRBD2,TRBV6-6,TGTGCCAGCGGATTGGCGGGAGAGACCTACAATGAGCAGTTCTTC,CASGLAGETYNEQFF
TRBJ2-7,.,TRBD2,TRBV6-2/TRBV6-3,TGTGCCAGCAGTTACGATGGGATAGCGGGAGGTTCCTACGAGCAGTACTTC,CASSYDGIAGGSYEQYF
TRBJ1-1,.,TRBD1,TRBV3-1,TGTGCCAGCAGCCAAACGACAGGGAGGACTGAAGCTTTCTTT,CASSQTTGRTEAFF
TRBJ1-2,.,.,TRBV24-1,TGTGCCACCAGTGAGGGAAAATATGGCTACACCTTC,CATSEGKYGYTF
TRBJ2-5,few,.,TRBV6-2/TRBV6-3,TGTGCCAGCAGTCTCCCAGGGTCAGAGACCCAGTACTTC,CASSLPGSETQYF
TRBJ1-2,many,.,TRBV5-1,TGCGCCAGCAGCCAACTTACCCCGGACTATGGCTACACCTTC,CASSQLTPDYGYTF
TRBJ2-7,.,.,TRBV18,TGTGCCAGCTCACCAGCTCCAGGGCCCTACGAGCAGTACTTC,CASSPAPGPYEQYF
TRBJ2-5,.,.,TRBV7-2,TGTGCCAGCAGCCCCCTGATGGAAGAGACCCAGTACTTC,CASSPLMEETQYF
TRBJ1-1,.,TRBD1,TRBV5-6,TGTGCCAGCAGCTACGGGACAGGGTCTTTCACTGAAGCTTTCTTT,CASSYGTGSFTEAFF
TRBJ1-5,few,TRBD1,TRBV30,TGTGCCTGGAGTGGGACAGGGAAGACGTCGGGCAATCAGCCCCAGCATTTT,CAWSGTGKTSGNQPQHF
TRBJ2-1,.,.,TRBV20-1,TGCAGTGCTAGACTAGCCGGAGGTAAAAATGAGCAGTTCTTC,CSARLAGGKNEQFF
TRBJ1-2,.,.,TRBV29-1,TGCAGCGTTGCGGGACACGCCGGAGGAGGCTACACCTTC,CSVAGHAGGGYTF
TRBJ2-5,many,TRBD2,TRBV7-2,TGTGCCAGCAGCCTAGGGACTAGCGGATTCCAAGAGACCCAGTACTTC,CASSLGTSGFQETQYF
TRBJ1-4,many,.,TRBV29-1,TGCAGCGTTGAATTACAGTCTAATGAAAAACTGTTTTTT,CSVELQSNEKLFF
TRBJ2-1,.,TRBD1,TRBV5-1,TGCGCCAGCAGCCTGGGACAGGGATCCAATGAGCAGTTCTTC,CASSLGQGSNEQFF
TRBJ1-5,.,.,TRBV7-2,TGTGCCAGCAGCTTAGGCGGGGGGCCGGGTCAGCCCCAGCATTTT,CASSLGGGPGQPQHF
TRBJ2-3,.,.,TRBV20-1,TGCAGTGCCTCACCGGGACTTAGCACAGATACGCAGTATTTT,CSASPGLSTDTQYF
TRBJ2-3,few,.,TRBV18,TGTGCCAGCTCACCTGACGAGGCAGATACGCAGTATTTT,CASSPDEADTQYF
TRBJ2-7,.,.,TRBV5-4,TGTGCCAGCAGCGGACCACCCTCCTACGAGCAGTACTTC,CASSGPPSYEQYF
TRBJ1-6,few,.,TRBV11-2,TGTGCCAGCAGCTTGGGGCACCTCTCCTATAATTCACCCCTCCACTTT,CASSLGHLSYNSPLHF